This T cell receptor beta chain was retrieved from a study of blood T cell repertoires in COVID-19. Looking at the study overall: The study drew acute and convalescent COVID-19 samples from the United States, Italy and Spain. PBMCs, B-cell-depleted T cells, or T cells provided the cDNA or gDNA that made up the material.

Original analysis: Amplified reference gene primers provided the basis for estimating nucleated cell counts. Using immunoSEQ multiplex PCR, the repertoire was profiled, and TCRdb retains in-frame clones only, with some absent. Clonal size and the V and J genes are those of that table, whereas D and trimming came from the DNA. The sample lists about 180,000 clones; around 87% were seen once. The germline V gene encodes CDR1 MNHNS and CDR2 SASEGT. The CDR3 has 16 amino acids. V gave up 4 bases and J gave up 0 bases; unmatched junction bases: 3. The TCR originated in a man aged 40-50 years with active or convalescent COVID-19. The chain has TRBV6-1 and TRBJ2-6, with TRBD1 matching 7 bases. Sequencing was performed on peripheral blood. CDR3 sequence: CASSGGTASGANVLTF. The CDR3 region has the DNA TGTGCCAGCAGTGGGGGGACAGCCTCTGGGGCCAACGTCCTGACTTTC.